The next 8 T cell receptor beta chains were all read from a single sample in a study of blood T cell repertoires in COVID-19. Libraries were prepared by immunoSEQ multiplex PCR; TCRdb keeps only in-frame clonotypes and omits some of them. Of 150,000 to 200,000 clones in the sample, roughly nine tenths were seen once. Sequences were obtained from peripheral blood. The source is a woman of 80 years or more in a cohort sampled during active or convalescent COVID-19.

This sequence joins TRBV24-1 and TRBJ2-5, with a tentative D call TRBD2 (6 bases). The CDR3 extends over 15 amino acids. Germline assignment: CDR1 KGHDR and CDR2 SFDVKD. V dropped 6 bases and J dropped 5 bases, with 18 bases sitting between them. The CDR3, as DNA: TGTGCCACCAGTCGAGGGCGGGAATATGGGGAGACCCAGTACTTC. This gives the protein CATSRGREYGETQYF.

V gene TRBV4-1 combines with J gene TRBJ2-3; a weak D match, TRBD2 (5 bases). Germline V gene data show CDR1 as MGHRA and CDR2 as YSYEKL. The ends were cut back, 11 bases at V and 2 bases at J, with 14 bases in the middle. The CDR3 consists of 13 residues. In DNA form, the CDR3 reads TGCGCCTCCGCGGGTCAAGCCACAGATACGCAGTATTTT. Protein sequence: CASAGQATDTQYF.

This clone has a single count. J is TRBJ2-7 and V is TRBV7-9, with 9 positions matching TRBD2. This CDR3 region has 14 residues. CDR1 SEHNR and CDR2 FQNEAQ come from the germline V gene (reference sequence). Trimming cost V 7 bases and J 5 bases; bases outside gene matches: 9. CDR3 DNA sequence: TGTGCCAGCATTGCGGGAGGGGTCGACCACGAGCAGTACTTC. This codes for CASIAGGVDHEQYF.

This sequence joins TRBV4-1 and TRBJ2-7; TRBD2 is a possible D gene (6 bases). V dropped 4 bases and J dropped 2 bases, with 12 bases sitting between them. Per germline, CDR1 MGHRA and CDR2 YSYEKL. This CDR3 spans 14 amino acids. The chain's CDR3 is CASSRPGGPYEQYF. The CDR3 DNA follows: TGCGCCAGCAGCCGTCCCGGGGGTCCCTACGAGCAGTACTTC.

The chain recombines TRBV5-6 with TRBJ2-5, with 7 bases lining up with TRBD2. The J segment lost 2 bases and the V segment lost 4 bases, leaving 2 bases of the junction unmatched. Germline CDR1 reads SGHDT; CDR2 reads YYEEEE. The CDR3 is 13 residues long. In nucleotides, the CDR3 is TGTGCCAGCAGCGCCGGGAGGCAAGAGACCCAGTACTTC. Protein: CASSAGRQETQYF.

The chain recombines TRBV6-4 with TRBJ1-1; TRBD1 matches at 9 bases. V was pared by 9 bases and J by 1 base, with 9 bases of the junction left unmatched. In germline, CDR1 is MRHNA, CDR2 SNTAGT. This CDR3 has 15 amino acids. The CDR3, as DNA: TGTGCCAGAAAAAAGACAGGGGGTCGGAACACTGAAGCTTTCTTT. Translated, it gives CARKKTGGRNTEAFF.

This chain uses TRBV6-5 with TRBJ1-1; a possible D gene is TRBD1 (5 bases). The V end lost 0 bases, the J end lost 3 bases, and 8 bases lay between the germline ends. Germline-derived CDR1 and CDR2 are MNHEY and SVGAGI. The CDR3 length is 14 residues. CDR3 nucleotides: TGTGCCAGCAGTTACTCCCCCAGGGACACTGAAGCTTTCTTT. Its protein is CASSYSPRDTEAFF.

The chain joins TRBV12-3 or TRBV12-4 to TRBJ1-1, with D unresolved. Trimming left V 3 bases short and J 3 bases short, with 8 bases between. The CDR3 is 13 residues long. CDR3 in DNA: TGTGCCAGCAGTTTTGTCGGAGACACTGAAGCTTTCTTT. Translating it yields CASSFVGDTEAFF.